The 30 T cell receptor beta chains listed next were all sequenced from one sample in a study of regulatory T cells in long-lasting Graves disease. Time point described: persistent/refractory GD, antithyroid drugs over 5 years with positive TRAb. PBMCs were the source of the RNA used for TCR sequencing. Sequencing libraries for TCR beta were prepared with iRepertoire HTBI primers and Arm-PCR of CDR3 regions. In TCRdb, the multiplex PCR reads were re-called with MiXCR into one record per CDR3 protein. The sample carries roughly 500,000 distinct CDR3 sequences, around 21% recorded once. Sequenced material: peripheral blood mononuclear cells (PBMCs), taken when the disease was refractory, from a patient treated with antithyroid drugs. The source is a female donor with Graves disease.

The chain combines TRBV7-9 with TRBJ1-1; 8 positions agree with TRBD1. CDR3 length: 14 residues. The V and J ends lost 5 bases and 4 bases, in that order; junction bases with no gene match: 6. In germline, CDR1 is SEHNR, CDR2 FQNEAQ (reference sequence). The CDR3 loop reads CASSHRGDFTEAFF. The DNA for the CDR3 is TGTGCCAGCAGCCACAGGGGGGATTTCACTGAAGCTTTCTTT.

The CDR3 region has the DNA TGTGCCAGTAGTACCCATTTGGGGCGACTAGACAAGCAGCAGTACTTC. Translating gives CASSTHLGRLDKQQYF. This rearrangement joins TRBV19 to TRBJ2-7; D is perhaps TRBD2 (6 bases). The CDR3 has 16 residues. Trimming removed 4 bases at V and 8 bases at J, with 24 bases between. CDR1 and CDR2 from the germline V gene are LNHDA and SQIVND (reference sequence).

This clonotype was picked up many times. The V call is TRBV2, the J call TRBJ2-4; 9 bases map to TRBD1. CDR3 size: 14 residues. The V and J ends lost 6 bases and 6 bases, in that order; junction bases with no gene match: 6. Looked up from germline, CDR1 is SNHLY and CDR2 is FYNNEI. In DNA, the CDR3 is TGTGCCAGCAGCGGACCGGGACAGGGAAACATTCAGTACTTC. Its translation is CASSGPGQGNIQYF.

This clonotype has just a few counts. V gene TRBV16 combines with J gene TRBJ1-5; D uncertain. Germline CDR1 and CDR2: KGHSY and FQNENV. The CDR3 has 16 residues. The ends were cut back, 5 bases at V and 0 bases at J, with 14 bases in the middle. CDR3 amino acids: CASSEADTYSNQPQHF. DNA of the CDR3: TGTGCCAGCAGCGAAGCAGACACCTATAGCAATCAGCCCCAGCATTTT.

Notes on this clonotype: Possible read error: a much larger clone is one base away. The rearrangement uses TRBV7-2 and TRBJ2-7; 11 bases map to TRBD2. Trimming removed 4 bases from V and 2 bases from J; junction bases left unmatched: 10. Germline loops: CDR1 SGHTA, CDR2 FQGNSA. The CDR3 contains 17 residues. CDR3 coding DNA: TGTGCCAGCAGCTCGATTAGCGGGAGGGACGCTCCCTACGAGCAGTACTTC. Its translation: CASSSISGRDAPYEQYF.

This clonotype occurred many times. The rearrangement joins TRBV7-8 to TRBJ2-5; D might be TRBD2 (6 bases). Trimming cost V 0 bases and J 5 bases, with 10 bases left between them. The CDR3 has 14 residues. CDR1 SGHVS and CDR2 FQNEAQ come from the germline V gene. The chain's CDR3 is CASSLAAGRETQYF. As DNA, the CDR3 is TGTGCCAGCAGCTTAGCAGCAGGGAGGGAGACCCAGTACTTC.

The gene calls are TRBV5-1 and TRBJ2-5, with TRBD2 matching over 11 bases. Germline values: CDR1 SGHRS, CDR2 YFSETQ. This CDR3 has 17 amino acids. The trim removed 0 bases at V and 5 bases at J, leaving 9 bases unmatched. In DNA, the CDR3 is TGCGCCAGCAGCTTGGAACTAGCGGGAGAAAGGCGGGAGACCCAGTACTTC. The encoded protein is CASSLELAGERRETQYF.

This clonotype occurred many times. The chain uses TRBV5-1 and TRBJ2-7; possible D gene TRBD2, 5 bases. The CDR3 extends over 13 amino acids. Trimming stripped 3 bases from V and 7 bases from J, with 14 bases between. From germline, CDR1 is SGHRS and CDR2 YFSETQ. The CDR3 here is CASSWARGGEQYF. The CDR3 coding sequence is TGCGCCAGCAGCTGGGCCCGCGGCGGGGAGCAGTACTTC.

At least ten counts were recorded for this clonotype. V gene TRBV27 combines with J gene TRBJ1-5, with no clear D. The germline V gene encodes CDR1 MNHEY and CDR2 SMNVEV (reference sequence). The CDR3 length is 14 residues. Trimming cost V 6 bases and J 4 bases, with 13 bases left between them. The CDR3 loop reads CASRNSGENQPQHF. CDR3 nucleotide sequence: TGTGCCAGCAGAAATTCGGGAGAGAATCAGCCCCAGCATTTT.

The CDR3 nucleotides are TGCAGCGTCCCCGCTGGGCGAAACTCCTACGAGCAGTACTTC. Its protein product is CSVPAGRNSYEQYF. The rearrangement uses TRBV29-1 and TRBJ2-7; no reliable D call. Trimming removed 6 bases at V and 0 bases at J, with 15 bases between. The CDR3 contains 14 residues. The germline V gene has CDR1 SQVTM and CDR2 ANQGSEA.

Details on this clonotype: This may be a read error: a much more frequent sequence differs by one nucleotide. The V gene is TRBV28, the J gene TRBJ1-1; D is unresolved. V lost 3 bases and J lost 7, with 6 bases in between. There are 11 residues in the CDR3. Germline V gives CDR1 MDHEN, CDR2 SYDVKM. CDR3 DNA: TGTGCCAGCAGTTTCAGTTTTGAAGCTTTCTTT. Amino acid sequence: CASSFSFEAFF.

At least ten counts were recorded for this clonotype. The V gene is TRBV5-1, the J gene TRBJ1-1; D may be TRBD1 (5 bases). CDR3 length: 14 residues. V lost 3 bases to trimming and J lost 4 bases, with 13 bases between them. CDR1 and CDR2 from the germline V gene are SGHRS and YFSETQ. CDR3 sequence reads: CASSYAQGATEAFF. CDR3 DNA sequence: TGCGCCAGCAGCTACGCCCAGGGAGCCACTGAAGCTTTCTTT.

The chain has TRBV29-1 and TRBJ2-1; possible D gene TRBD1, 5 bases. Germline V gene sequence: CDR1 SQVTM, CDR2 ANQGSEA. The CDR3 sequence is 11 residues long. The V end was cut by 5 bases, the J end by 8 bases, with 10 bases between. The CDR3 bases are TGCAGCGTTTCACAGGTGGATGAGCAGTTCTTC. This encodes CSVSQVDEQFF.

This clonotype was recorded many times. The CDR3 coding sequence is TGTGCCAGCAGTGAAGTACTCAACTATGGCTACACCTTC. Translating gives CASSEVLNYGYTF. The V call is TRBV2, the J call TRBJ1-2; D call uncertain. The CDR3 is 13 amino acids. Germline assignment: CDR1 SNHLY and CDR2 FYNNEI. V was pared by 1 base and J by 2 bases, with 5 bases between.

In this sample, this clonotype turned up many times. J is TRBJ1-2 and V is TRBV12-3 or TRBV12-4; D call uncertain. The CDR3 is 14 residues long. V lost 3 bases and J lost 2, with 10 bases in between. The DNA for the CDR3 is TGTGCCAGCAGTTTTCTGACGGTGAACTATGGCTACACCTTC. Translation: CASSFLTVNYGYTF.

This clonotype was found many times. CDR3 in DNA: TGTGCCAGCAGCCAGGTAGCCCCGAACACCGGGGAGCTGTTTTTT. Its translation: CASSQVAPNTGELFF. The genes are TRBV6-1 and TRBJ2-2, with D unresolved. Between the trimmed V and J ends, which lost 6 bases and 0 bases, there was a span of 11 bases. The CDR3 loop spans 15 amino acids. Germline CDR1 is MNHNS and CDR2 is SASEGT.

This clonotype was observed many times. This chain joins TRBV11-1 and TRBJ2-2; D uncertain. Germline V gene data show CDR1 as SGHAT and CDR2 as FQDESV (reference sequence). The CDR3 is 11 residues long. Trimming stripped 5 bases from V and 7 bases from J, with 5 bases between. DNA of the CDR3: TGTGCCAGCAGCGCCCACGGGGAGCTGTTTTTT. It encodes CASSAHGELFF.

Many counts were recorded for this clonotype. The J gene is TRBJ1-2, the V gene TRBV30; TRBD1 might be the D (6 bases). CDR1 and CDR2 from the germline V gene are GTSNPN and SVGIG (reference sequence). This CDR3 region has 11 residues. The V gene lost 1 base and the J gene lost 6 bases, with 6 bases spanning the gap. The CDR3 coding sequence is TGTGCCTGGAGTGGACAGGATGGCTACACCTTC. Translating gives CAWSGQDGYTF.

This clonotype was counted at least ten times. The chain is built from TRBV7-2 and TRBJ1-2; no definite D call. The CDR3 runs 12 residues. With 1 base removed from V and 8 bases from J, the gap between germline ends came to 8 bases. Germline V gene lookup returns CDR1 SGHTA and CDR2 FQGNSA. CDR3: CASSLVRPGYTF. CDR3 coding DNA: TGTGCCAGCAGCTTAGTTCGCCCCGGCTACACCTTC.

This clonotype was detected many times. CDR3 nucleotides: TGTGCCAGTAGTATTGGAGGGAATCAGCCCCAGCATTTT. Translated, it gives CASSIGGNQPQHF. The rearrangement joins TRBV19 to TRBJ1-5; D call uncertain. This CDR3 is built from 13 residues. Trimming stripped 3 bases from V and 4 bases from J, with 7 bases between. Per germline, CDR1 LNHDA and CDR2 SQIVND (reference sequence).

This clonotype was found a few times. V and J are TRBV30 and TRBJ1-6; TRBD1 aligns across 8 bases. The length of the CDR3 is 14 residues. Looked up from germline, CDR1 is GTSNPN and CDR2 is SVGIG (reference sequence). Losses at the gene ends were 3 bases for V and 13 bases for J; bases not matched to a gene: 11. CDR3 sequence (DNA): TGTGCCTGGAGCGACGGACAGGGTATGCAGCCCCTCCACTTT. Protein product: CAWSDGQGMQPLHF.

This clonotype was counted many times. V usage is TRBV29-1 and J usage is TRBJ2-5; the match to TRBD1 covers 7 bases. Germline values: CDR1 SQVTM, CDR2 ANQGSEA. Trimming cost V 6 bases and J 5 bases; bases outside gene matches: 9. The CDR3 runs to 13 residues. CDR3 DNA sequence: TGCAGCGTCGACAGGGTGGTTGGGGAGACCCAGTACTTC. Its translation is CSVDRVVGETQYF.

The J gene is TRBJ1-1, the V gene TRBV20-1; TRBD1 matches 10 bases. CDR1 is DFQATT, CDR2 SNEGSKA, per germline (reference sequence). This CDR3 has 14 residues. V lost 0 bases and J lost 7; bases outside the gene matches: 5. This chain's CDR3 is CSARDGTGAIEAFF. The CDR3 nucleotides read TGCAGTGCTAGAGATGGGACAGGGGCGATTGAAGCTTTCTTT.

On this clonotype: One end of the junction fails to match germline, which may point to a read error. J is TRBJ2-7 and V is TRBV7-6; 10 nucleotides align to TRBD1. The CDR3 covers 15 residues. The germline V gene encodes CDR1 SGHVS and CDR2 FNYEAQ. The CDR3 region has the DNA TGTGCCAGCAGCTTAGCAGTTTCGGACAGGGGGGTGCAGTGCTTC. Residues: CASSLAVSDRGVQCF.

In this sample, this clonotype turned up a few times. The chain employs TRBV12-3 or TRBV12-4 and TRBJ2-7; TRBD1 aligns across 9 bases. The CDR3 consists of 16 residues. Germline trimming cut 0 bases from V and 3 bases from J; bases unmatched to any gene: 6. CDR3 loop: CASSLAPPGQGYEQYF. The DNA for the CDR3 is TGTGCCAGCAGTTTAGCGCCCCCGGGACAGGGCTACGAGCAGTACTTC.

This clonotype was observed many times. This rearrangement joins TRBV13 to TRBJ2-7; D is uncertain. Looked up from germline, CDR1 is PRHDT and CDR2 is FYEKMQ (reference sequence). This CDR3 contains 14 residues. The ends were cut back, 5 bases at V and 4 bases at J, with 15 bases in the middle. CDR3 region: CASSPRLRGYEQYF. CDR3 bases: TGTGCCAGCAGCCCCAGGTTACGTGGGTACGAGCAGTACTTC.

The chain links TRBV2 to TRBJ1-6; 11 positions agree with TRBD1. This CDR3 comprises 14 residues. Unmatched junction bases numbered 5, after V lost 6 bases and J lost 10 bases. Germline V gene sequence: CDR1 SNHLY, CDR2 FYNNEI. The CDR3 DNA follows: TGTGCCAGCAGGGACAGGGGGCCCGGATCACCCCTCCACTTT. Its protein is CASRDRGPGSPLHF.

This clonotype was counted between two and nine times. The V and J genes are TRBV7-2 and TRBJ1-5; TRBD1 aligns across 7 bases. Germline lookup yields CDR1 SGHTA and CDR2 FQGNSA. This CDR3 region has 15 residues. The J segment lost 2 bases and the V segment lost 3 bases, leaving 4 bases of the junction unmatched. The CDR3 here is CASSFPGGGNQPQHF. The CDR3 nucleotides are TGTGCCAGCAGCTTCCCAGGGGGGGGCAATCAGCCCCAGCATTTT.

V is TRBV19 and J is TRBJ1-1, with D perhaps TRBD1 (5 bases). CDR3 length equals 15 residues. In germline, CDR1 is LNHDA, CDR2 SQIVND (reference sequence). Trimming left V 5 bases short and J 2 bases short, with 15 bases between. CDR3 DNA: TGTGCCAGTAGTCGGGACCCTAACAGCAACACTGAAGCTTTCTTT. Its protein is CASSRDPNSNTEAFF.

This rearrangement joins TRBV30 to TRBJ2-1, with D perhaps being TRBD1 or TRBD2 (6 bases each). The CDR3 runs 15 residues. Germline-derived CDR1 and CDR2 are GTSNPN and SVGIG (reference sequence). Trimming cost V 0 bases and J 2 bases, with 11 bases left between them. As DNA, the CDR3 is TGTGCCTGGAGTGTAGGGGGGAGTACCTACAATGAGCAGTTCTTC. This gives the protein CAWSVGGSTYNEQFF. The full variable domain, rest sourced from reference TRBV30 and TRBJ2-1, is SQTIHQWPATLVQPVGSPLSLECTVEGTSNPNLYWYRQAAGRGLQLLFYSVGIGQISSEVPQNLSASRPQDRQFILSSKKLLLSDSGFYLCAWSVGGSTYNEQFFGPGTRLTVL.